What follows is one T cell receptor (beta chain) and its context. This clonotype was seen a handful of times. The clone's antigen remains unknown. There are no base qualities to consult, and no much larger clone falls within one base. TCR cDNA was synthesized by 5'RACE template switching, which introduced a universal primer site and unique molecular identifiers. cDNA synthesis was primed from both the TCR alpha and TCR beta constant segments. Two PCR steps were used to amplify libraries, with sample barcodes and sequencing adapters being added in the second step. Libraries were sequenced on Illumina HiSeq 2500 (2x100 bp) or NovaSeq (2x150 bp). In the paper's pipeline: MIGEC handled demultiplexing of reads and collapsing into UMI consensus sequences, while MiXCR performed V(D)J alignment. Vaccine-responding clonotypes were defined with edgeR using replicate PBMC samples, requiring FDR below 0.01 and a log2 fold change above 5 up to day 15. CD4 or CD8 identity was assigned to each bulk clonotype according to whether the clonotype was present at higher abundance in the sequenced CD4 repertoire or the sequenced CD8 repertoire. TCRdb reworked the public reads: Q25 trimming with fastp, MiXCR clone assembly, productive beta chains retained. Each entry is one CDR3 protein sequence, shown with its most common DNA and genes. The V and J calls, along with clone size, are taken from TCRdb and not from the paper's own processing. Present in this sample are some 500,000 distinct CDR3 sequences, roughly 14% of which were seen just once. In total, the top ten clones hold around an eighth of the sample.

This sample was included in a study of T cells after yellow fever vaccination (dated by TCRdb to between 2017 and 2020). Notes on the research overall: The SMART-Seq v4 Ultra Low Input RNA kit was used to prepare libraries from fractions with low cell numbers. To follow T-cell clones before and after both primary and booster YFV17D yellow fever vaccination, bulk TCR alpha and beta repertoires underwent longitudinal sequencing. Two healthy male donors, one aged 18 to 30 and one aged 30 to 40 years, made up the cohort. Bulk PBMC replicates and cell subsets were isolated from blood drawn at multiple timepoints before and after both primary and secondary immunization. General study outcomes and caveats: Because abundant contaminating clonotypes from the bulk population could be contained in FACS-sorted repertoires, computational filtering was required. The secondary T-cell response was found to be weaker but faster than the primary response, with a peak reached on day 5 rather than on day 15. A small fraction of clonotypes appeared in both the CD4 and CD8 compartments, likely as a result of convergent recombination. Only a couple of donors were included in the study, so the extent to which the findings can be generalized is limited. Most clones expanded after primary vaccination were re-detected after the booster (around 96% of CD4 and around 88% of CD8), suggesting broad memory maintenance.

Reading the label with the study, this specimen's treatment or condition is: live attenuated yellow fever vaccine strain. At every blood-draw timepoint, two biological replicates of bulk PBMCs were collected. A standard Ficoll-Paque protocol was used to isolate PBMCs from peripheral blood. TriZol was used to extract RNA from bulk PBMCs, from CD4 and CD8 fractions, and from dextramer-positive and dextramer-negative fractions. The CDR3 covers 13 residues, taking in both the cysteine and the phenylalanine. Here the CDR3 DNA is all that survives: 39 bases in frame from base 1. Looking up the germline V gene yields CDR1 SGHNT and CDR2 YENEEA. The junction carries 6 bases between V and J, which are trimmed by 4 bases and 0 bases respectively.

Rearrangement joined TRBV11-3 to TRBJ1-1, with no reliable assignment of the D segment. The material was PBMCs, obtained on the day of the yellow fever booster vaccination. This TCR was recovered from a man aged 25 to 40 who received the YFV17D yellow fever vaccine. The DNA sequence reads TGTGCCAGCAGCTCGAACATGAACACTGAAGCTTTCTTT. The translation is CASSSNMNTEAFF. With all but the CDR3 taken from the reference TRBV11-3 and TRBJ1-1 genes, the full variable domain is: EAGVVQSPRYKIIEKKQPVAFWCNPISGHNTLYWYLQNLGQGPELLIRYENEEAVDDSQLPKDRFSAERLKGVDSTLKIQPAELGDSAVYLCASSSNMNTEAFFGQGTRLTVV.